This T cell receptor beta chain is from a study of T cell responses to AZD1222 COVID-19 vaccine. The study, taken as a whole, reports: Clonal diversity may have been underestimated, and the donors were mostly white British, with more females than males. Increased Spike-specific TCR breadth and depth were observed after two AZD1222 doses.

Data came from immunoSEQ multiplex PCR; TCRdb stores just in-frame clones and leaves some out. The sample shows nearly 55,000 clones, roughly 90% of them seen only once. Pooled samples include second doses given at about 4 or 12 weeks. Only a few counts were recorded for this clone. The antigen remains unidentified. The sequences come from peripheral blood, collected 28 days after the second AZD1222 dose. The receptor comes from an adult who received the AZD1222 COVID-19 vaccine.

Written as DNA, the CDR3 is TGTGCCAGCAGCCTGACAGGGAGCAATCAGCCCCAGCATTTT. As protein: CASSLTGSNQPQHF. V is TRBV7-8 and J is TRBJ1-5; TRBD1 agrees at 7 bases. Per germline, CDR1 SGHVS and CDR2 FQNEAQ. CDR3 length: 14 amino acids. With V trimmed by 5 bases and J by 1 base, 2 bases remained unmatched. Together with reference TRBV7-8 and TRBJ1-5, the CDR3 gives the full variable domain: GAGVSQSPRYKVAKRGQDVALRCDPISGHVSLFWYQQALGQGPEFLTYFQNEAQLDKSGLPSDRFFAERPEGSVSTLKIQRTQQEDSAVYLCASSLTGSNQPQHFGDGTRLSIL.